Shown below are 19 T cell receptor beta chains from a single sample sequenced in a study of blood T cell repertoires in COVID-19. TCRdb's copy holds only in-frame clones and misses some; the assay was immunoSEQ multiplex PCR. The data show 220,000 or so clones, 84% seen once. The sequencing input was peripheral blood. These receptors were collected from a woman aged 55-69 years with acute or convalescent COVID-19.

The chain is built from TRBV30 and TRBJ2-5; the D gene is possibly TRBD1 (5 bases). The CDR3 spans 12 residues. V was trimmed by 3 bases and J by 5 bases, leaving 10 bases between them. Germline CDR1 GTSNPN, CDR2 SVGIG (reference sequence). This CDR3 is CAWSREMETQYF. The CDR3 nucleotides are TGTGCCTGGAGCAGGGAAATGGAGACCCAGTACTTC.

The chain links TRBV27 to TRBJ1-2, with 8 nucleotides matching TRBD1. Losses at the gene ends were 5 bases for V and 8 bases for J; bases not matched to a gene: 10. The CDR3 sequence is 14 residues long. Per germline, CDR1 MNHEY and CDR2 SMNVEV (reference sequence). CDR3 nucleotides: TGTGCCAGCAGTAGGAACAGGGGGGATTCGGGCTACACCTTC. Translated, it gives CASSRNRGDSGYTF.

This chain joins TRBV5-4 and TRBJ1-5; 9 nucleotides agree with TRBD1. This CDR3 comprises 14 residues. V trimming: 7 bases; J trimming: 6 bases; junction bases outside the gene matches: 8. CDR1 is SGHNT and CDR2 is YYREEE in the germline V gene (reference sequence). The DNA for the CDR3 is TGTGCCAGCGGACCGGGACAGGGATTTCAGCCCCAGCATTTT. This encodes CASGPGQGFQPQHF.

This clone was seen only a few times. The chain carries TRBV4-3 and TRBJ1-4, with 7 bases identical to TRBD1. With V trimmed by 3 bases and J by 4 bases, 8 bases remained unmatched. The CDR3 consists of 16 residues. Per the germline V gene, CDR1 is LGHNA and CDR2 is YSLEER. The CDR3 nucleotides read TGCGCCAGCAGCCACCAGAGGGACAGCTTTAATGAAAAACTGTTTTTT. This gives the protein CASSHQRDSFNEKLFF.

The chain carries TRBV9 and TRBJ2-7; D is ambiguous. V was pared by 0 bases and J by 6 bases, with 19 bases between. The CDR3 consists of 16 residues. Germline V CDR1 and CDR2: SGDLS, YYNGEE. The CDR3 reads CASSVGETRYKTEQYF. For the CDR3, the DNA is TGTGCCAGCAGCGTAGGAGAGACTCGTTACAAAACCGAGCAGTACTTC.

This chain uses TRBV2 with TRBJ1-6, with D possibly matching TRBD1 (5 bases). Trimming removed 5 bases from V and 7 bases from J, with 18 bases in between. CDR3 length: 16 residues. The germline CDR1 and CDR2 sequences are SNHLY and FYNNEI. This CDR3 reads CASSPQGRGGNSPLHF. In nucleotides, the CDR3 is TGTGCCAGCAGTCCTCAGGGCCGCGGTGGGAATTCACCCCTCCACTTT.

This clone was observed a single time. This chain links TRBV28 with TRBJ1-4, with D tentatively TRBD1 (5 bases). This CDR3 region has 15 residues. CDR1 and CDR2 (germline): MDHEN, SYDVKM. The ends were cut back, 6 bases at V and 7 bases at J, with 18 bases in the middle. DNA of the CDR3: TGTGCCAGCAGGACATTCGCGGGGCAACGTGAAAAACTGTTTTTT. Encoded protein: CASRTFAGQREKLFF.

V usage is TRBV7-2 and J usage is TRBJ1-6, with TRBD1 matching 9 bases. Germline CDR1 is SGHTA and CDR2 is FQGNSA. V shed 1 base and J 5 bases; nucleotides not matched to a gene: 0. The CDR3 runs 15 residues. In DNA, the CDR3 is TGTGCCAGCAGCTTAGGGACAGGGGATAATTCACCCCTCCACTTT. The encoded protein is CASSLGTGDNSPLHF.

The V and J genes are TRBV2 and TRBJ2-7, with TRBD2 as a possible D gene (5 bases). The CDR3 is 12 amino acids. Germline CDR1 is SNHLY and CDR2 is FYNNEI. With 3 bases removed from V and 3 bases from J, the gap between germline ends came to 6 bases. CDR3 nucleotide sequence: TGTGCCAGCAGTGATGAGGGCTACGAGCAGTACTTC. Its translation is CASSDEGYEQYF.

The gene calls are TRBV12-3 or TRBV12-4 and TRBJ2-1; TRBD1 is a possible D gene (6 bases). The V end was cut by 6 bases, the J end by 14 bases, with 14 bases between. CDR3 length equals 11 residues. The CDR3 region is CASSLTGQKFF. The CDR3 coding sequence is TGTGCCAGCAGCCTTACAGGGCAGAAGTTCTTC.

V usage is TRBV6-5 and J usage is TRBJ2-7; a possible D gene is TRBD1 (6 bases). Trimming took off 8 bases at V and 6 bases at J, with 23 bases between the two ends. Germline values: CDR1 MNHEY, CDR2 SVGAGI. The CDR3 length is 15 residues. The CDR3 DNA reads TGTGCCAGCTCCCTACAGGGAGTAGGAAGCTCCGAGCAGTACTTC. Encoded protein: CASSLQGVGSSEQYF.

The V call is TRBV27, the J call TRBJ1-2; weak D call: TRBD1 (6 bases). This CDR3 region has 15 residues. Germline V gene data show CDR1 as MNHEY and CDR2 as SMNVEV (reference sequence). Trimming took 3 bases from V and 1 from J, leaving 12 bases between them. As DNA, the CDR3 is TGTGCCAGCAGTTTGTCCAGGGGCAATAACTATGGCTACACCTTC. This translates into CASSLSRGNNYGYTF.

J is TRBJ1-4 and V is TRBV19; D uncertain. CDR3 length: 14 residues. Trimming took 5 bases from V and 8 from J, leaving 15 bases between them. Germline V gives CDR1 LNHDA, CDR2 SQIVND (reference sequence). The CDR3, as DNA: TGTGCCAGTAGTCCCTCACTCCTAGGCGAAAAACTGTTTTTT. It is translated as CASSPSLLGEKLFF. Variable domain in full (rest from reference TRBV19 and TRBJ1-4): DGGITQSPKYLFRKEGQNVTLSCEQNLNHDAMYWYRQDPGQGLRLIYYSQIVNDFQKGDIAEGYSVSREKKESFPLTVTSAQKNPTAFYLCASSPSLLGEKLFFGSGTQLSVL.

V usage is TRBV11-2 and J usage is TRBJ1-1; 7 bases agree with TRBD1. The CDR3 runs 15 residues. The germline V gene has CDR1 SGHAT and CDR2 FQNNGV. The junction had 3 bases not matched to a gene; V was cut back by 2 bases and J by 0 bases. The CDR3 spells CASSLKQGMNTEAFF. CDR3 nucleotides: TGTGCCAGCAGCTTAAAACAGGGGATGAACACTGAAGCTTTCTTT.

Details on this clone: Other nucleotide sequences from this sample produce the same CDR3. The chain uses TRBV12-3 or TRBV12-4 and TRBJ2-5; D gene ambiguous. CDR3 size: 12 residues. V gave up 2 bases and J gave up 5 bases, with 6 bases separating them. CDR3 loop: CASSLSRETQYF. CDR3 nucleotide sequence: TGTGCCAGCAGTTTATCTCGGGAGACCCAGTACTTC.

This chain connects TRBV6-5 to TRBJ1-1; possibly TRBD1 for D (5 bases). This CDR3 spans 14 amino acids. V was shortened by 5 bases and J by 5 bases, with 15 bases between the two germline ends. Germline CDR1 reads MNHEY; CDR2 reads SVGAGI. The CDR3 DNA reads TGTGCCAGCAGTCCATCAGGCAGGGTAACTGAAGCTTTCTTT. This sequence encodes CASSPSGRVTEAFF.

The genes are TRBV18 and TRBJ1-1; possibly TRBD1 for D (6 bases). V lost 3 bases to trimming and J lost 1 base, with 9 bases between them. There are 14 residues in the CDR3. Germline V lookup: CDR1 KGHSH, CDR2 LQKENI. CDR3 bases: TGTGCCAGCTCACCCAGGACAGAGAACACTGAAGCTTTCTTT. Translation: CASSPRTENTEAFF.

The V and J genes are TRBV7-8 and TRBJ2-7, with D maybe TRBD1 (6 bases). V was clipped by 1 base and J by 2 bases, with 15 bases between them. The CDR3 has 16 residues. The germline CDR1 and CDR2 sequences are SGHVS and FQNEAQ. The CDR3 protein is CASSLVPGAQAYEQYF. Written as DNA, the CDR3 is TGTGCCAGCAGCTTAGTTCCAGGGGCGCAGGCCTACGAGCAGTACTTC. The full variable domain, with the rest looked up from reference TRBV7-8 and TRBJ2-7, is GAGVSQSPRYKVAKRGQDVALRCDPISGHVSLFWYQQALGQGPEFLTYFQNEAQLDKSGLPSDRFFAERPEGSVSTLKIQRTQQEDSAVYLCASSLVPGAQAYEQYFGPGTRLTVT.

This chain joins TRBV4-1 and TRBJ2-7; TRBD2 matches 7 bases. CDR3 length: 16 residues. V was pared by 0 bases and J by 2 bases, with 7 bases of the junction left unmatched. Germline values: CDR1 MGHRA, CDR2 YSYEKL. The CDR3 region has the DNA TGCGCCAGCAGCCAAGAATGGCCAGGGACTACCTACGAGCAGTACTTC. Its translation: CASSQEWPGTTYEQYF.